The sequence of this TCR beta chain was determined in a study of shared clonotypes between healthy human individuals. Study conclusions and caveats: Across a handful of donors, naive CD4 shared roughly 5%, naive CD8 over 3%, memory CD4 2.3%, memory CD8 0.4% to 0.5%.

V gave up 6 bases and J gave up 3 bases, with 15 bases separating them. The germline CDR1 and CDR2 sequences are MNHEY and SMNVEV (reference sequence). The CDR3 contains 15 residues. CD4+ cell separation produced CD45RA+ naive and CD45RA-negative memory subsets. This clone turned up a few times. Its antigen is still unknown. Sequenced by immunoSEQ multiplex PCR; TCRdb stores in-frame clones only, minus some. The sample yields 2 million to 2.5 million clones, 85% to 95% seen once. This TCR derives from a man aged 18-30 years in good health. Some clones in this sample may be carry-over from other donors' samples. Sequencing used naive CD4+ T cells from PBMCs. Subset: CD45RA+ positively selected. The chain has TRBV27 and TRBJ1-5; a possible D gene is TRBD1 (6 bases). The CDR3 is CASREQGRANQPQHF. In DNA, the CDR3 is TGTGCCAGCAGAGAACAGGGAAGGGCCAATCAGCCCCAGCATTTT.